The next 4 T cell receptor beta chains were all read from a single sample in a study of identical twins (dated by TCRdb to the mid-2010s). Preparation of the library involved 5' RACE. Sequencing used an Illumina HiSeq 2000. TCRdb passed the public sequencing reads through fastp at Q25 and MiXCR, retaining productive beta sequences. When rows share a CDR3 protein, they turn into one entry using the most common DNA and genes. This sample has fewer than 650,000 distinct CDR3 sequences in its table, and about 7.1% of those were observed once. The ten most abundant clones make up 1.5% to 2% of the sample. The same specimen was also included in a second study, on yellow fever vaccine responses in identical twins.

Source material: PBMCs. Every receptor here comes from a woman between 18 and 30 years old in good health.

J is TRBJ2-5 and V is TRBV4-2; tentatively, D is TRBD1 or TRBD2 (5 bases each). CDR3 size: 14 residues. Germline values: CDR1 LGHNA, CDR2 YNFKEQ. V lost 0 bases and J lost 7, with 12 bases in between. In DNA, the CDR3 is TGTGCCAGCAGCCAAGAAGGACAAAGCGGGACCCAGTACTTC. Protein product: CASSQEGQSGTQYF.

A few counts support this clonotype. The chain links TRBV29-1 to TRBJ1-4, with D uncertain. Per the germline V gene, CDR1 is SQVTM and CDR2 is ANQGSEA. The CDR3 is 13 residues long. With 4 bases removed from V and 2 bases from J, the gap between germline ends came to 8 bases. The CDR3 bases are TGCAGCGTTGGGGCTATGACTAATGAAAAACTGTTTTTT. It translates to CSVGAMTNEKLFF. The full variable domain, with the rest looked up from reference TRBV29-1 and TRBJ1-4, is SAVISQKPSRDICQRGTSLTIQCQVDSQVTMMFWYRQQPGQSLTLIATANQGSEATYESGFVIDKFPISRPNLTFSTLTVSNMSPEDSSIYLCSVGAMTNEKLFFGSGTQLSVL.

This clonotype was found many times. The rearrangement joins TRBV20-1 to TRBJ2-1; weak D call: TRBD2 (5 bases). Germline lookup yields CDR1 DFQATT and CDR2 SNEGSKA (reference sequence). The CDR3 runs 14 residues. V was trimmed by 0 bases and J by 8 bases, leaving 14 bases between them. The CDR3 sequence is CSARDRSSFYEQFF. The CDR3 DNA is TGCAGTGCTAGAGATCGGTCTAGCTTCTATGAGCAGTTCTTC.

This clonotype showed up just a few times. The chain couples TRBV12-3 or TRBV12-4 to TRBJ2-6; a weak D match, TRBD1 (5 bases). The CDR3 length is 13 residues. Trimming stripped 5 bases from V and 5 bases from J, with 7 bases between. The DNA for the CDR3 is TGTGCCAGCAGTCCGGACAGGGCCAACGTCCTGACTTTC. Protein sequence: CASSPDRANVLTF.